Sequencing of this TCR beta chain was carried out in a study of T cell responses to AZD1222 COVID-19 vaccine (dated by TCRdb to the early 2020s). Turning to the overall study: A total of 233 trial participants underwent TCR sequencing, of whom 207 had received two doses of AZD1222 and about 26 had received two doses of the MenACWY control vaccine. Trial participants were enrolled by age into 18-55, 56-69 and 70-plus year subgroups, with roughly 160, 29 and 62 TCR-sequenced participants respectively. What the work shows at the level of the full study, not this receptor alone: Participants were mostly white British and included more females than males, and it was suggested by the authors that clonal diversity may have been underestimated. Conclusions about previously exposed vaccinees are limited, since just five or six AZD1222 recipients were seropositive for SARS-CoV-2 at baseline. Because no day 14 peak-response samples were available, repertoires were characterized only after the peak T cell response. After two AZD1222 doses, spike-specific TCR breadth and depth were significantly higher than at day 0 and than in MenACWY recipients. Reportedly, almost half of the unique spike-specific TCRs recognized epitopes lying outside the regions that are mutated in the B.1.351 and B.1.1.7 variants. The whole spike protein was spanned by vaccine-associated CD4 TCRs, and dominant responses were seen in regions 160-218 and 743-854. In the small 56-69-year group, the increase in depth fell short of significance, most likely because of low power.

From cysteine to phenylalanine, the CDR3 is 23 amino acids long. Of the read, only the CDR3 DNA is kept; its 69 bases are in frame from base 1. CDR1 LGHDT and CDR2 YNNKEL were looked up in the germline V gene (reference sequence). Trimming removed 0 bases from V and 4 bases from J, leaving 36 bases between the germline ends. A note on this clone: It has no known antigen specificity. Base qualities are not recorded, but no much larger clone differs from it by a single base.

The CDR3 regions of human TCRbeta chains were analyzed by immunosequencing. On the study's bioinformatics: Repertoire TCRs were matched against a reference library of SARS-CoV-2-specific TCRs generated with the MIRA antigen-specificity platform. Breadth was defined as the fraction of unique TCRs that were SARS-CoV-2-associated, and depth was defined as the fraction of total T cells that were SARS-CoV-2-associated. Using the MIRA data, every spike-specific TCR was mapped to the spike region that the TCR reacted to and assigned to either a CD4 or a CD8 class. Log10-transformed breadth and depth values were compared by one-way ANOVA with Sidak's multiple comparisons tests. TCRdb's version of the immuneACCESS table is confined to in-frame rearrangements and falls short of the full clone set. An unresolved V gene accounts for under half of the shortfall where checked; the remainder is of unknown origin. The DNA gave D and trimming, while V, J and clone size come from that table. A total of roughly 110,000 clones appear in this sample, roughly 87% of them only once. Of the sample, approximately 4.8% falls within the top ten clones.

The intended sense of this specimen's time point label: about 28 days (+/-7) after the second vaccine dose. AZD1222 recipients with second doses at about 4 weeks or about 12 weeks were pooled, because spike-specific TCR depth and breadth did not differ between schedules. Vaccinee samples were obtained from the UK trials COV001 and COV002, which included a single-blind randomized controlled phase 2/3 trial of AZD1222 (ChAdOx1 nCoV-19) in healthy adults. For TCRbeta chain sequencing, PBMC samples were collected from trial participants at day 0 and at day 28 after the second dose. The receptor was derived from an adult who received the AZD1222 COVID-19 vaccine. Sequenced material: peripheral blood, taken 28 days after the second AZD1222 dose. The chain joins TRBV3-1 (or the pseudogene TRBV3-2) to TRBJ1-2, and perhaps TRBD1 as D gene, on 6 matching bases. The DNA sequence follows: TGTGCCAGCAGCCAAGATTTTAGTCTTGGGCTGGGGGCGCCTGAACTAATTCTCTATGGCTACACCTTC. Translated, it gives CASSQDFSLGLGAPELILYGYTF.